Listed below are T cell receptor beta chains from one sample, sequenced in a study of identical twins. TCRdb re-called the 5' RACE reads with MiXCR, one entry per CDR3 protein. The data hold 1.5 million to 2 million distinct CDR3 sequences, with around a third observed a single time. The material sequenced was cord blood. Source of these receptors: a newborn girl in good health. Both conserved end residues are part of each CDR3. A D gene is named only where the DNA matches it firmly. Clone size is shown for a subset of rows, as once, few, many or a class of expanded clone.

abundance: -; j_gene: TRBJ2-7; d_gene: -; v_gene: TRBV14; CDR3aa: CASSQEILTGSYEQYF; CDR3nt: TGTGCCAGCAGCCAAGAGATTCTGACAGGTTCCTACGAGCAGTACTTC
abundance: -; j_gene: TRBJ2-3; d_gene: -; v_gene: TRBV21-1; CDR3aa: CASSNDGPEPHRHTQYF; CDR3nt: TGTGCCAGCAGCAATGATGGCCCGGAACCGCACCGCCATACGCAGTATTTT
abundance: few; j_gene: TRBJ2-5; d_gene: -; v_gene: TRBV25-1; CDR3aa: CASSESGTGKQTQYF; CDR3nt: TGTGCCAGCAGTGAATCGGGGACGGGCAAACAGACCCAGTACTTC
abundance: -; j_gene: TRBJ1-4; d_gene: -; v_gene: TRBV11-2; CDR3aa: CASSRSPHATNEKLFF; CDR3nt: TGTGCCAGCAGTCGTTCCCCCCACGCAACTAATGAAAAACTGTTTTTT
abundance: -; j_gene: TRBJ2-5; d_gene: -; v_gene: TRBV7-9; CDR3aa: CASSLPLAKETQYF; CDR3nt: TGTGCCAGCAGCTTACCCCTCGCTAAAGAGACCCAGTACTTC
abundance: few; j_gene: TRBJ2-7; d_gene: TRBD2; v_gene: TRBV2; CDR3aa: CASGKTGTSGRLYEQYF; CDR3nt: TGTGCCAGCGGGAAAACCGGGACTAGCGGGAGGCTCTACGAGCAGTACTTC
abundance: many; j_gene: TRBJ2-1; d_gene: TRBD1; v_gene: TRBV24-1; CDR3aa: CATSEAGTGYNEQFF; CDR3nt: TGTGCCACCAGTGAGGCCGGGACAGGGTACAATGAGCAGTTCTTC
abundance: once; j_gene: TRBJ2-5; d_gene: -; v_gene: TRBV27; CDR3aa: CASSLPTQETQYF; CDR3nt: TGTGCCAGCAGTTTACCTACCCAAGAGACCCAGTACTTC
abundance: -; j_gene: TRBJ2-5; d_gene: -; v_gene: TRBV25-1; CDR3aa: CASSDNQETQYF; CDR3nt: TGTGCCAGCAGTGACAACCAAGAGACCCAGTACTTC
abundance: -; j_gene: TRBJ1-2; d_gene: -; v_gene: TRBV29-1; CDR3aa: CSGLWIPYGYTF; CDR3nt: TGCAGCGGACTATGGATCCCCTATGGCTACACCTTC
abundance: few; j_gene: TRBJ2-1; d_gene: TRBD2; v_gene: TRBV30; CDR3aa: CAWSRGDNEQFF; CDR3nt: TGTGCCTGGAGCCGGGGGGACAATGAGCAGTTCTTC
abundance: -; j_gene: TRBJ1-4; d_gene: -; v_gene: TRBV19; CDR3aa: CATSSWGGEKLFF; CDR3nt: TGTGCCACCTCGTCGTGGGGAGGTGAAAAACTGTTTTTT
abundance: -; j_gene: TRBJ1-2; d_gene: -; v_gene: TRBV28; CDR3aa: CASSLGSFYGYTF; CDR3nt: TGTGCCAGCAGTTTAGGCAGCTTCTATGGCTACACCTTC
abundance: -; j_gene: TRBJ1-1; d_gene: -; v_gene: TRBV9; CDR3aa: CASSQTGSTEAFF; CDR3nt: TGTGCCAGCAGCCAGACAGGTTCCACTGAAGCTTTCTTT
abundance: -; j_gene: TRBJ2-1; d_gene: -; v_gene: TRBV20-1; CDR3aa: CSARDAASLYNEQFF; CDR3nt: TGCAGTGCTAGAGATGCGGCCTCCCTCTACAATGAGCAGTTCTTC
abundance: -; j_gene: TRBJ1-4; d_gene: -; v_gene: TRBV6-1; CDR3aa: CASSLDRINEELFF; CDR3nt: TGTGCCAGCAGCCTGGACAGAATTAATGAAGAACTGTTTTTT
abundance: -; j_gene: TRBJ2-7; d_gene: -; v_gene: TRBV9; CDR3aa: CASSVEGLAYNEQYF; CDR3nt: TGTGCCAGCAGCGTAGAGGGACTGGCTTACAATGAGCAGTACTTC
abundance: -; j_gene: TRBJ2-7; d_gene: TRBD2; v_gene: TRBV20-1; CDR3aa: CSAKDGLAGGRKTYEQYF; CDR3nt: TGCAGTGCTAAAGACGGACTAGCGGGAGGGAGAAAAACCTACGAGCAGTACTTC